The clone carrying this T cell receptor beta chain was picked up a small number of times. This sample stems from a study of early T cells in non-severe SARS-CoV-2 infection. Individual cDNA molecules were tagged with unique molecular identifiers, the study reported. TCRdb analysed the 5' RACE reads with MiXCR anew, one entry per CDR3 protein. The data contain about 55,000 distinct CDR3 sequences, 7.5% to 9.5% of them singletons. From germline, CDR1 is SGHAT and CDR2 FQNNGV. This CDR3 region has 15 residues. Losses at the gene ends were 2 bases for V and 7 bases for J; bases not matched to a gene: 4. The genes are TRBV11-2 and TRBJ2-1, with 11 positions matching TRBD2. The receptor comes from an adult who was a healthcare worker with PCR-confirmed SARS-CoV-2 infection or an uninfected control (not recorded which). The sequenced material came from whole blood. The CDR3 spells CASSLLAGGFNEQFF. CDR3 in DNA: TGTGCCAGCAGCTTACTAGCGGGGGGTTTTAATGAGCAGTTCTTC.